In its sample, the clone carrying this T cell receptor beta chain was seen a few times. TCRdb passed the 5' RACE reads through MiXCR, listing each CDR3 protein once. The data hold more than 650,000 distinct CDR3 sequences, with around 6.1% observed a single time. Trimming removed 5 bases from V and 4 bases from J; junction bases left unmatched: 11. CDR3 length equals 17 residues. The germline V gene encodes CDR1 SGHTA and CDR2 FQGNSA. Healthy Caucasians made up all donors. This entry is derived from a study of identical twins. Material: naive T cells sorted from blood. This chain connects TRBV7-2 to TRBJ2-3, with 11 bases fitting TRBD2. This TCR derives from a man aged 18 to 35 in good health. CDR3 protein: CASSVVTSGRGADTQYF. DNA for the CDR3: TGTGCCAGCAGCGTAGTTACTAGCGGGAGAGGCGCAGATACGCAGTATTTT.